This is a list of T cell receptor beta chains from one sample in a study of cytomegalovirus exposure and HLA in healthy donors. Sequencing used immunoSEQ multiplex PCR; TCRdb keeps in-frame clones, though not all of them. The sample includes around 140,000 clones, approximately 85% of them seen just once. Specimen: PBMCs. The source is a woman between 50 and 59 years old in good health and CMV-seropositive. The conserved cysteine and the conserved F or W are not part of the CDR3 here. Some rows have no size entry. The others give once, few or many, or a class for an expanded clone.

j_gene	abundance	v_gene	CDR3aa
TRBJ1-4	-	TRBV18	ASSPPALTTNEKLF
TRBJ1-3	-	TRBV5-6	ASSLFVPVLSGNTIY
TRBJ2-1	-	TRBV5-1	ASSPQGELNEQF
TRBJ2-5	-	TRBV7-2	ASSLTGGAGETQY
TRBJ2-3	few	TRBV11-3	ASSLGLAGELSTDTQY
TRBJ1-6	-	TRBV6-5	ASSYRGSPLH
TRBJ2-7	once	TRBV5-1	ASSGSPQGSAYEQY
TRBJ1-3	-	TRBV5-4	ASSFIGAGNTIY
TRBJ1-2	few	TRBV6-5	ASSYSVRLGSYT
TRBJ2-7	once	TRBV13	ASSLGGLAGSSYEQY
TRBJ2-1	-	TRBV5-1	ASSLVFSDKF
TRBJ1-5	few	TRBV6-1	ASNRGGYQPQH
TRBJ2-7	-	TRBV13	ASSPPTGGRGEQY
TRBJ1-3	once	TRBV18	ASSPTGTGYGNTIY
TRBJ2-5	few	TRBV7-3	ASSFTGAQETQY
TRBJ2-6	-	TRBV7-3	ASSSQGLGANGLT
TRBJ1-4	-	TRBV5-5	ASSQTGVNEKLF
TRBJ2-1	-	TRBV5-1	ASSRGTSGGRSYNEQF
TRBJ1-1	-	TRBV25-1	ASRFAGGTEAF
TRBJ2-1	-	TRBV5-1	ASSLASSGGEGEQF
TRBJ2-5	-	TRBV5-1	ASSPTPQETQY
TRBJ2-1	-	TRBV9	ASSLHSRAGVAANEQF
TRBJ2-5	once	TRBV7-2	ASRLAKETQY
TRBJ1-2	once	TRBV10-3	AISEAATYGYT
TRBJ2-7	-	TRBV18	ASSSLGQGMDEQY
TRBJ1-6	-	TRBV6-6	ASSNQQGCNSPLH
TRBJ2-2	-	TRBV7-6	ASSLHPSGQGVPGELF
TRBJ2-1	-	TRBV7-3	ASSLTTSGGNEQF
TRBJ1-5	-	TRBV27	ASSLSWAYSNQPQH
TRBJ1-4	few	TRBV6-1	ASSDWTGLNEKLF
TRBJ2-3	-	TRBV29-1	SVPRGDTQY
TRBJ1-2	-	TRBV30	AWRIDRFRGGYT
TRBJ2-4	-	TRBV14	ASSQAGLNIQY
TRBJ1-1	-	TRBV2	ASSEALGRVGGIRSEAF
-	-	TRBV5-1	ASSPRGYEQY
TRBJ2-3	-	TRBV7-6	ASSLARLAGGDTQY
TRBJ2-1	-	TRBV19	ASSIWDRVDEQF
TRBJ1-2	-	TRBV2	ASWTGEWGGYT
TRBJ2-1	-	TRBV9	ASSPQPYSTNNEQF
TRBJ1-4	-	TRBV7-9	ASSLVGVWEKLF
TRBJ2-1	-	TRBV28	ASSRTGSYNEQF
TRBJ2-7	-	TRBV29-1	SAGTGGVYEQY
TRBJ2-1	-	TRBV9	ASSASGSSYNEQF
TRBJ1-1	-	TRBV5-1	ASSTGTDTEAF
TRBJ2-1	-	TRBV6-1	ASKQGYNEQF
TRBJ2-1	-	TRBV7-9	ASSFSPGEQF
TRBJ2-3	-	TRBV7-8	ASSPRLAGSTDTQY
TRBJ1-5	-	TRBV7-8	ASSPRTGGVSQPQH
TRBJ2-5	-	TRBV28	ASSYRDRPQETQY
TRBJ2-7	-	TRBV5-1	ASSLGTAISYEQY
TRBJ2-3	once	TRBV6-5	ASRNRGPGTDTQY
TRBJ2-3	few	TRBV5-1	ASSLETSGSTDTQY
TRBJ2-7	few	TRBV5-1	ASSLEQYEQY